A selection of T cell receptor beta chains follows, all from one sample in a study of blood T cell repertoires in COVID-19. The repertoire was sequenced with immunoSEQ multiplex PCR; TCRdb's copy has only in-frame clones and lacks some. Among about 160,000 clones listed, around 84% were seen once. The sample was peripheral blood. The receptors here all came from a man aged 45 to 65 with active or convalescent COVID-19. The CDR3 runs from the conserved cysteine through the conserved F or W. Each record gives: V gene, J gene, clone size, D gene, CDR3 DNA, CDR3 protein. D genes are given only for firm matches. Size is omitted from some rows. Given values are once, few, many or a class for expanded clones.

TRBV15	TRBJ1-4	-	-	TGTGCCACCAGCAGAGAAGGTCCAGGCTCGGCAACTAATGAAAAACTGTTTTTT	CATSREGPGSATNEKLFF
TRBV5-5	TRBJ1-2	-	-	TGTGCCAGCAGCCCGGCGAGCGGGGTAGCGAGCGGCTACACCTTC	CASSPASGVASGYTF
TRBV15	TRBJ2-7	-	TRBD1	TGTGCCACCAGCAGGGCCGGGACAGGGCACGAGCAGTACTTC	CATSRAGTGHEQYF
TRBV4-2	TRBJ1-1	-	-	TGTGCCAGCAGCCACGGACAGAGCCTTAACACTGAAGCTTTCTTT	CASSHGQSLNTEAFF
TRBV2	TRBJ2-7	-	TRBD1	TGTGCCAGCAGGCGGGACAGGGACGCGTACGAGCAGTACTTC	CASRRDRDAYEQYF
TRBV7-9	TRBJ1-2	-	-	TGTGCCAGCAGCCCCCTGGCGGGGAGCTATGGCTACACCTTC	CASSPLAGSYGYTF
TRBV30	TRBJ1-4	-	-	TGTGCCTGGACCTCCACGGGGGAAAAACTGTTTTTT	CAWTSTGEKLFF
TRBV18	TRBJ1-1	-	-	TGTGCCAGCTCTGGGGCCGCTGAAGCTTTCTTT	CASSGAAEAFF
TRBV11-3	TRBJ1-1	once	TRBD1	TGTGCCAGCAGCAGACCATACGGGACAGCTAACACTGAAGCTTTCTTT	CASSRPYGTANTEAFF
TRBV2	TRBJ1-1	-	-	TGTGCCAGCAGCGTGAGTGGCACTGAAGCTTTCTTT	CASSVSGTEAFF
TRBV24-1	TRBJ2-1	-	TRBD2	TGTGCCACCAGTAGGAGCGGGGTCTACAATGAGCAGTTCTTC	CATSRSGVYNEQFF
TRBV5-1	TRBJ2-1	-	-	TGCGCCAGCAGCCAGGGCAGGGTCGGCTACAATGAGCAGTTCTTC	CASSQGRVGYNEQFF
TRBV5-6	TRBJ2-5	once	TRBD1	TGTGCCAGCAGCTTGGTAGGGGGCGGCCGGGAGACCCAGTACTTC	CASSLVGGGRETQYF
TRBV5-1	TRBJ2-2	few	-	TGCGCCAGTGGAACAGGGACGAACACCGGGGAGCTGTTTTTT	CASGTGTNTGELFF
TRBV3-1/TRBV3-2	TRBJ2-7	few	-	TGTGCCAGCAGCCACCCTAGGCGACATGGACAGCTCCACGAGCAGTACTTC	CASSHPRRHGQLHEQYF
TRBV18	TRBJ2-2	-	-	TGTGCCAGCTCACCCTCGGCAGGGAACACCGGGGAGCTGTTTTTT	CASSPSAGNTGELFF
TRBV29-1	TRBJ2-1	-	-	TGCAGCGCTGGGGCTGACTCCTACAATGAGCAGTTCTTC	CSAGADSYNEQFF
TRBV7-2	TRBJ2-4	once	-	TGTGCCAGCAGCAGGTCACTTCCAGGGGCCAAAAACATTCAGTACTTC	CASSRSLPGAKNIQYF